The T cell receptor (beta chain) under discussion was sequenced for a study of blood T cell repertoires in COVID-19. In the study overall: T cells, B-cell-depleted T cells, or PBMCs provided the cDNA or gDNA that served as material.

The CDR3 has 13 amino acids. From germline, CDR1 is SGHTA and CDR2 FQGNSA. V gave up 2 bases and J gave up 6 bases, with 10 bases separating them. Only in-frame clones appear in the TCRdb table, and some are missing; sequencing was by immunoSEQ multiplex PCR. The sample carries around 230,000 clones, 84% recorded once. This sequence originates from a man aged 40-50 years who had recovered from COVID-19. The chain recombines TRBV7-2 with TRBJ1-2; the D is unclear. Sequenced input: peripheral blood. CDR3 in amino acids: CASSLTRWDGYTF. As DNA, the CDR3 is TGTGCCAGCAGCTTAACGCGGTGGGATGGCTACACCTTC.